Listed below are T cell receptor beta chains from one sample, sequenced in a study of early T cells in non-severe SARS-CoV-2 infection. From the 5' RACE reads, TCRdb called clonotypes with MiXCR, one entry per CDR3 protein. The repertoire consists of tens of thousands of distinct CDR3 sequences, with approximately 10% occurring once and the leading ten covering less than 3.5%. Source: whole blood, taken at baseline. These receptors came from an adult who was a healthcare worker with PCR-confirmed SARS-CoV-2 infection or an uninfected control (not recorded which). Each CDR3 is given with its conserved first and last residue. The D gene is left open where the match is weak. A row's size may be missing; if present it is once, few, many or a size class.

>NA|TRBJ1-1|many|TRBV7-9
CASSRGSGGGAAFF
TGTGCCAGCAGCCGCGGATCGGGGGGAGGGGCAGCTTTCTTT
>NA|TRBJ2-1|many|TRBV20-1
CSAVGRYPSSYNEQFF
TGCAGTGCCGTTGGCCGATATCCTAGCTCCTACAATGAGCAGTTCTTC
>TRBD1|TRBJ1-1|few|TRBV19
CASSVTGVGNTEAFF
TGTGCCAGTAGTGTTACAGGGGTTGGGAACACTGAAGCTTTCTTT
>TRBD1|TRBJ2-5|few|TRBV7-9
CASSLGQGARETQYF
TGTGCCAGCAGCTTAGGTCAGGGGGCGCGTGAGACCCAGTACTTC
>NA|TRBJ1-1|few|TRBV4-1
CASSHKPSLNTEAFF
TGCGCCAGCAGCCACAAGCCCAGCCTGAACACTGAAGCTTTCTTT
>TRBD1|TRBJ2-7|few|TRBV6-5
CASSPPGGWEQYF
TGTGCCAGCAGTCCCCCAGGGGGCTGGGAGCAGTACTTC
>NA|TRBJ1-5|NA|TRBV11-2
CASSQHRSWPQHF
TGTGCCAGCAGCCAACATAGATCATGGCCCCAGCATTTT
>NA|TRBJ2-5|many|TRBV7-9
CASSGPGLSSKAQYF
TGTGCCAGCAGCGGGCCGGGACTCTCCTCCAAGGCCCAGTACTTC
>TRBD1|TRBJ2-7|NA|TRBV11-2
CASSVGQGAFEQYF
TGTGCCAGCAGCGTGGGACAGGGGGCTTTCGAGCAGTACTTC
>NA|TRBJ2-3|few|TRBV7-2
CASSLAAGGTDTQYF
TGTGCCAGCAGCTTAGCGGCAGGGGGCACAGATACGCAGTATTTT
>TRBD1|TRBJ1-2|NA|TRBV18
CASSMTGGFYGYTF
TGTGCCAGCTCTATGACAGGGGGGTTCTATGGCTACACCTTC
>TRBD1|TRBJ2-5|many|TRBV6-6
CASSYGTGGEGQETQYF
TGTGCCAGCAGTTACGGGACAGGGGGGGAAGGACAAGAGACCCAGTACTTC
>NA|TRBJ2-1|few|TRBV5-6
CASSLEDRYYNEQFF
TGTGCCAGCAGCTTGGAGGACAGATATTACAATGAGCAGTTCTTC
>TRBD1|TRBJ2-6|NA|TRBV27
CASSSYRGSGANVLTF
TGTGCCAGCAGTTCCTACAGGGGCTCTGGGGCCAACGTCCTGACTTTC
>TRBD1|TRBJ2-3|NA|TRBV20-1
CSARRTGLQEQYF
TGCAGTGCGCGGAGGACAGGGCTCCAGGAGCAGTATTTT
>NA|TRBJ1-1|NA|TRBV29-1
CSGTTKNTEAFF
TGCAGCGGCACAACCAAGAACACTGAAGCTTTCTTT
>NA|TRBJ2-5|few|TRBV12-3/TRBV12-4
CASSFFTGTDVFQETQYF
TGTGCCAGCAGTTTCTTCACGGGGACCGACGTTTTCCAAGAGACCCAGTACTTC
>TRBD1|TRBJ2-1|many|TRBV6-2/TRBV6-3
CASSYSRTGGPNEQFF
TGTGCCAGCAGTTACTCCCGGACAGGGGGCCCCAATGAGCAGTTCTTC
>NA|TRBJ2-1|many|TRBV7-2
CASSVGAWSGAFF
TGTGCCAGCAGCGTAGGCGCCTGGAGCGGTGCATTCTTC
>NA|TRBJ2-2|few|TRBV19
CASSIKGPSNTGELFF
TGTGCCAGTAGTATAAAGGGACCCTCGAACACCGGGGAGCTGTTTTTT
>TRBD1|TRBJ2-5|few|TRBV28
CASVRTGIGTQYF
TGTGCCAGCGTGAGGACAGGGATCGGGACCCAGTACTTC
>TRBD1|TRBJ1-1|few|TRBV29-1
CRWARDRGNTEAFF
TGCCGTTGGGCTCGGGACAGGGGGAACACTGAAGCTTTCTTT
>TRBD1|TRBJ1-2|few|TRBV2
CARADRARANYGYTF
TGTGCCAGGGCCGACAGGGCTCGGGCTAACTATGGCTACACCTTC
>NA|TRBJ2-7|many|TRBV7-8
CASSLGPAGSSYEQYF
TGTGCCAGCAGCTTAGGGCCGGCCGGAAGCTCCTACGAGCAGTACTTC
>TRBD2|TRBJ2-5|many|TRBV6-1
CASSESLAGGQETQYF
TGTGCCAGCAGTGAAAGTCTAGCGGGGGGCCAAGAGACCCAGTACTTC
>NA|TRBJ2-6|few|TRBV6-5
CASKTSGANVLTF
TGTGCCAGCAAGACCTCTGGGGCCAACGTCCTGACTTTC
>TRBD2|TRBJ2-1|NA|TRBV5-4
CASSPTGLEEQFF
TGTGCCAGCAGCCCCACCGGACTAGAGGAGCAGTTCTTC
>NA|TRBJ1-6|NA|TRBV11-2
CASSRLGGALNSPLHF
TGTGCCAGCAGCCGACTGGGGGGGGCGCTAAATTCACCCCTCCACTTT